The source of this T cell receptor (beta chain) is a study of T cell repertoires in cytomegalovirus infection (dated 2019 in TCRdb). About the study as a whole: Alongside well-studied HLA-B-restricted epitopes, the peptide stimulations were aimed at recently identified HLA-C-restricted CMV epitopes, whose presentation resists viral immunomodulation. Donor HLA type was relevant to the analysis, because carriage of CMV infection together with the matching HLA type was indicated by public TCR beta signatures. Overall study results and their limits: The ex vivo response was dominated by HLA-C-restricted CMV-specific TCR beta clonotypes, which also provided the single most frequent clonotype in two of eight donors. Carriers of CMV infection plus the relevant HLA type were discriminated by the cumulative frequency of public TCR beta family members in the study cohort and in an independent approximately 400-donor cohort.

The sequencing machine was an Illumina HiSeq 1500. The raw public reads went through TCRdb reprocessing: fastp at Q25, MiXCR clone calling, in-frame beta chains kept. Identical CDR3 proteins give one entry, which carries the most common genes and DNA. Within this sample are around 430,000 distinct CDR3 sequences, with roughly 43% of them counted one time only. The ten most abundant clones make up about 39% of the sample. This clonotype was seen once. Its antigen is currently not known. Base qualities are not at hand, and no much larger clone is one base apart. One read is thin evidence. The sample's treatment or condition label, decoded: in vitro stimulation with specific CMV peptide epitopes to enrich CMV-specific T cells. The CDR3 spans 14 residues, from the cysteine through the phenylalanine. Only the CDR3 region is kept as DNA, spanning 42 bases read in frame from base 1. Relative to germline, V is 3 bases shorter and J is 7 bases shorter, with 12 bases between their ends. CDR1 and CDR2 were assigned from the germline V gene as SGHTA and FQGNSA.

This receptor was identified in a human donor in good health (CMV status not recorded). Some clones in this sample may be carry-over from other donors' samples. Rearrangement joined TRBV7-2 to TRBJ2-2; the D gene cannot be resolved reliably. This material consisted of cultured PBMCs, taken from culture after CMV antigen stimulation. This receptor has the CDR3 CASSFSAENGELFF. DNA sequence: TGTGCCAGCAGCTTTTCTGCGGAGAACGGGGAGCTGTTTTTT.